These 15 T cell receptor beta chains came from one sample sequenced in a study of shared clonotypes between healthy human individuals. Only in-frame clones appear in the TCRdb table, and some are missing; sequencing was by immunoSEQ multiplex PCR. The sample carries roughly 650,000 clones, about 97% recorded once. What was sequenced was naive CD4+ T cells sorted from blood. Described subset: CD45RA+ positively selected. The source is a woman in her 30s in good health.

CDR3: CASSASGQGNTEAFF. Here the CDR3 DNA reads TGCGCCAGCAGCGCCTCGGGACAGGGGAACACTGAAGCTTTCTTT. This chain joins TRBV10-1 and TRBJ1-1; 9 bases map to TRBD1. CDR1 WNHNN and CDR2 SYGVQD come from the germline V gene (reference sequence). There are 15 residues in the CDR3. Losses at the gene ends were 6 bases for V and 1 base for J; bases not matched to a gene: 6.

This sequence joins TRBV21-1 and TRBJ2-1; the table gives TRBD2 as D, unverified against the DNA. TRBV21-1 is deemed a pseudogene. The CDR3 has 19 amino acids. This CDR3 reads CASSKGKWSSGRNYNEQFF. In DNA, the CDR3 is TGTGCCAGCAGCAAAGGCAAGTGGTCGAGCGGGAGAAATTACAATGAGCAGTTCTTC.

The chain joins TRBV5-5 to TRBJ2-7, with 15 bases matching TRBD2. The CDR3 totals 15 residues. Germline V gene sequence: CDR1 SGHKS, CDR2 YYEKEE (reference sequence). The V segment lost 4 bases and the J segment 5 bases; nucleotides outside the gene matches: 4. In DNA form, the CDR3 reads TGTGCCAGCAGCAGGACTAGCGGGAGGGCCAACGAGCAGTACTTC. Its translation: CASSRTSGRANEQYF.

The chain joins TRBV4-1 to TRBJ2-7; 9 bases are a match to TRBD2. CDR3 length: 17 amino acids. Looked up from germline, CDR1 is MGHRA and CDR2 is YSYEKL. Germline trimming cut 0 bases from V and 0 bases from J; bases unmatched to any gene: 6. This CDR3 is CASSQDPRTSASYEQYF. The CDR3 DNA sequence: TGCGCCAGCAGCCAAGATCCCAGGACTAGCGCCTCCTACGAGCAGTACTTC.

This clone has a single count. The V gene is TRBV19, the J gene TRBJ1-1; 10 bases are shared with TRBD1. The germline V gene encodes CDR1 LNHDA and CDR2 SQIVND (reference sequence). With V trimmed by 6 bases and J by 0 bases, 7 bases remained unmatched. The CDR3 sequence is 16 residues long. The chain's CDR3 is CASRPRTGGMNTEAFF. The CDR3 DNA reads TGTGCCAGTAGACCGAGGACAGGGGGAATGAACACTGAAGCTTTCTTT.

This chain joins TRBV7-2 and TRBJ2-7; D ambiguous. Germline CDR1 SGHTA, CDR2 FQGNSA. The CDR3 is made up of 12 amino acids. V lost 8 bases, J lost 3 bases, and 11 bases lay in between. CDR3 DNA sequence: TGTGCCAGCTCCCCGGACCGCTACGAGCAGTACTTC. This codes for CASSPDRYEQYF.

This rearrangement joins TRBV11-2 to TRBJ2-7; D not resolved. This CDR3 contains 15 residues. CDR1 and CDR2 from the germline V gene are SGHAT and FQNNGV. The V end was cut by 5 bases, the J end by 5 bases, with 19 bases between. The CDR3 is CASSKTARRSDEQYF. The CDR3 DNA reads TGTGCCAGCAGCAAAACGGCTCGCAGGAGCGACGAGCAGTACTTC.

This chain links TRBV6-6 with TRBJ2-7; a possible D gene is TRBD1 (6 bases). Germline lookup yields CDR1 MNHNY and CDR2 SVGAGI (reference sequence). The CDR3 covers 14 residues. The ends were cut back, 5 bases at V and 1 base at J, with 12 bases in the middle. The CDR3 sequence: CASSTDSVSYEQYF. CDR3 DNA sequence: TGTGCCAGCAGTACGGACAGTGTATCCTACGAGCAGTACTTC.

CDR3: CASSLQGAGGWDEQYF. DNA for the CDR3: TGTGCCAGCAGCTTACAAGGGGCAGGGGGATGGGACGAGCAGTACTTC. The chain recombines TRBV11-2 with TRBJ2-7; 7 nucleotides match TRBD1. Trimming took 2 bases from V and 5 from J; bases not matched to a gene: 12. This CDR3 is 16 amino acids long. The germline CDR1 and CDR2 sequences are SGHAT and FQNNGV.

V and J are TRBV30 and TRBJ1-1; 8 bases map to TRBD1. The CDR3 sequence is 13 residues long. V lost 4 bases to trimming and J lost 5 bases; unmatched junction nucleotides: 6. Germline V lookup: CDR1 GTSNPN, CDR2 SVGIG (reference sequence). The CDR3 spells CAWKTGVWTEAFF. The CDR3 DNA reads as TGTGCCTGGAAGACAGGGGTTTGGACTGAAGCTTTCTTT. Combining the CDR3 with reference TRBV30 and TRBJ1-1 gives the whole variable domain SQTIHQWPATLVQPVGSPLSLECTVEGTSNPNLYWYRQAAGRGLQLLFYSVGIGQISSEVPQNLSASRPQDRQFILSSKKLLLSDSGFYLCAWKTGVWTEAFFGQGTRLTVV.

The rearrangement uses TRBV7-8 and TRBJ2-5, with 8 bases matching TRBD1. The DNA end favors TRBJ2-7, so the J call may be wrong. The CDR3 loop spans 13 amino acids. Per the germline V gene, CDR1 is SGHVS and CDR2 is FQNEAQ. CDR3 loop: CASSWGQVHEQYF. CDR3 coding DNA: TGTGCCAGCAGCTGGGGACAGGTCCACGAGCAGTACTTC.

The chain uses TRBV27 and TRBJ2-2; the D gene is possibly TRBD1 (6 bases). With 6 bases removed from V and 6 bases from J, the gap between germline ends came to 26 bases. Germline V gene sequence: CDR1 MNHEY, CDR2 SMNVEV (reference sequence). The CDR3 totals 18 residues. The CDR3 here is CASRPIRGTYSFPGELFF. DNA for the CDR3: TGTGCCAGCAGGCCAATAAGGGGGACATATTCCTTCCCCGGGGAGCTGTTTTTT.

The chain links TRBV4-1 to TRBJ2-4, with 10 bases identical to TRBD2. V lost 0 bases, J lost 7 bases, and 9 bases stayed unmatched. The CDR3 sequence is 17 residues long. CDR1 and CDR2 (germline): MGHRA, YSYEKL. The CDR3 sequence: CASSQDRGLAGVNIQYF. Written as DNA, the CDR3 is TGCGCCAGCAGCCAAGATCGAGGCCTAGCGGGAGTTAACATTCAGTACTTC.

The chain links TRBV5-1 to TRBJ2-6; no clear D. Germline assignment: CDR1 SGHRS and CDR2 YFSETQ. The V end was cut by 0 bases, the J end by 4 bases, with 11 bases between. The CDR3 totals 16 residues. The CDR3 spells CASSLAAPEGANVLTF. The CDR3 DNA reads as TGCGCCAGCAGCTTGGCAGCGCCCGAGGGGGCCAACGTCCTGACTTTC.

The V gene is TRBV28, the J gene TRBJ1-2, with TRBD1 as a possible D gene (6 bases). The CDR3 is 13 residues long. Per the germline V gene, CDR1 is MDHEN and CDR2 is SYDVKM. Deletions cut 6 bases from V and 3 bases from J, with 11 bases between. In DNA, the CDR3 is TGTGCCAGCAGGGATCAGGGGCACTATGGCTACACCTTC. The encoded protein is CASRDQGHYGYTF.